A single sample gave rise to the 21 T cell receptor beta chains below, sequenced in a study of regulatory T cells in long-lasting Graves disease. iRepertoire HTBI primers and Arm-PCR of CDR3 regions built TCR beta libraries. TCRdb called the multiplex PCR reads again in MiXCR, with one record for every CDR3 protein. The sample contains about 300,000 distinct CDR3 sequences, around 21% of which appear only once. The time point denotes: persistent/refractory GD, antithyroid drugs over 5 years with positive TRAb. PBMCs provided the RNA from which the TCR library was made. The sample here was peripheral blood mononuclear cells (PBMCs), taken when the disease was refractory, from a patient treated with antithyroid drugs. The receptors come from a female donor with Graves disease.

This clonotype was recorded a few times. One junction end does not reproduce the germline sequence, and a read error may be involved. V usage is TRBV4-1 and J usage is TRBJ2-7; 7 nucleotides align to TRBD1. Germline CDR1 reads MGHRA; CDR2 reads YSYEKL. The CDR3 runs to 13 residues. CDR3 residues: CASSPGQAWEQYF. The DNA for the CDR3 is TGCGCCAGCAGCCCAGGACAGGCTTGGGAGCAGTACTTT.

This clonotype was counted a few times. The chain links TRBV7-2 to TRBJ2-7; tentative D call: TRBD1 (6 bases). The CDR3 is made up of 14 amino acids. V lost 3 bases to trimming and J lost 2 bases, with 11 bases between them. Germline-derived CDR1 and CDR2 are SGHTA and FQGNSA. CDR3 in DNA: TGTGCCAGCAGCTTCCACCAGGGGCCCTACGAGCAGTACTTC. Protein sequence: CASSFHQGPYEQYF.

The gene calls are TRBV29-1 and TRBJ2-5; D is possibly TRBD2 (7 bases). V dropped 6 bases and J dropped 4 bases, with 12 bases sitting between them. Germline CDR1 and CDR2: SQVTM and ANQGSEA. The CDR3 is made up of 12 amino acids. CDR3 residues: CSVGGGGETQYF. The CDR3 DNA follows: TGCAGCGTAGGGGGGGGGGGAGAGACCCAGTACTTC.

This clonotype was seen repeatedly, ten times or more. The V and J genes are TRBV28 and TRBJ2-7; the D gene is possibly TRBD2 (7 bases). The CDR3 consists of 15 residues. CDR1 and CDR2 (germline): MDHEN, SYDVKM. V lost 3 bases to trimming and J lost 6 bases, with 18 bases between them. This CDR3 reads CASSLIPAGAGEQYF. The CDR3 nucleotides are TGTGCCAGCAGTTTGATCCCCGCGGGGGCGGGCGAGCAGTACTTC.

This clonotype was counted only a few times. This chain uses TRBV19 with TRBJ1-5, with 9 bases matching TRBD1. The CDR3 extends over 16 amino acids. From germline, CDR1 is LNHDA and CDR2 SQIVND (reference sequence). The J segment lost 6 bases and the V segment lost 0 bases, leaving 6 bases of the junction unmatched. Here the CDR3 DNA reads TGTGCCAGTAGTATAGATCGCGGGACAGGGAGTCAGCCCCAGCATTTT. It specifies CASSIDRGTGSQPQHF.

This clonotype showed up many times. This chain links TRBV28 with TRBJ2-5, with 12 bases matching TRBD2. From germline, CDR1 is MDHEN and CDR2 SYDVKM. CDR3 length: 15 residues. With 6 bases clipped from V and 5 bases from J, the junction kept 7 bases outside the gene matches. The CDR3 DNA follows: TGTGCCAGCAGCCGGACTAGCGGGAAGGGGGAGACCCAGTACTTC. Translation: CASSRTSGKGETQYF.

The sample holds a few counts of this clonotype. The CDR3 is CSARDRVTEAFF. The CDR3, as DNA: TGCAGTGCTAGGGACAGGGTTACTGAAGCTTTCTTT. The rearrangement links TRBV20-1 to TRBJ1-1, with 8 bases aligning to TRBD1. Germline V gene data show CDR1 as DFQATT and CDR2 as SNEGSKA (reference sequence). The CDR3 extends over 12 amino acids. The ends lost 3 bases at V and 5 bases at J; junction bases unmatched: 2.

This clonotype was picked up a small number of times. The chain uses TRBV3-1 and TRBJ1-1; TRBD1 matches at 9 bases. Germline V gene data show CDR1 as LGHDT and CDR2 as YNNKEL (reference sequence). The CDR3 has 14 residues. Trimming cost V 2 bases and J 7 bases; bases outside gene matches: 5. CDR3 sequence reads: CASSQNRDRVEAFF. As DNA, the CDR3 is TGTGCCAGCAGCCAAAACCGGGACAGGGTTGAAGCTTTCTTT.

Points on this clonotype: Its ends do not fully match the called genes, so a read error is possible. The CDR3 nucleotides read TGTGCCAGCAGCTTACAGGTGAGGAACACTGAAGCTTCCTTT. Its protein product is CASSLQVRNTEASF. The chain recombines TRBV11-2 with TRBJ1-1; no firm D call. Germline values: CDR1 SGHAT, CDR2 FQNNGV. This CDR3 contains 14 residues.

There are a few counts of this clonotype. V and J are TRBV20-1 and TRBJ2-5; 7 bases agree with TRBD2. With V trimmed by 0 bases and J by 5 bases, 9 bases remained unmatched. This CDR3 contains 15 residues. Germline CDR1 is DFQATT and CDR2 is SNEGSKA (reference sequence). CDR3 sequence (DNA): TGCAGTGCTAGAGATCCGTCACTAGCGACGGAGACCCAGTACTTC. Amino acid sequence: CSARDPSLATETQYF.

This clonotype has at least ten counts. V usage is TRBV7-2 and J usage is TRBJ2-7; unclear D gene. V was pared by 2 bases and J by 7 bases, with 6 bases between. Germline V gene lookup returns CDR1 SGHTA and CDR2 FQGNSA. The CDR3 is made up of 11 amino acids. The CDR3 DNA sequence: TGTGCCAGCAGCTTATTCCAGGAGCAGTACTTC. This translates into CASSLFQEQYF.

This clonotype has ten or more counts. The V and J genes are TRBV28 and TRBJ2-7; D possibly uses TRBD1 or TRBD2 (6 bases each). The CDR3 loop spans 14 amino acids. The ends were cut back, 6 bases at V and 2 bases at J, with 14 bases in the middle. Germline loops: CDR1 MDHEN, CDR2 SYDVKM. This chain's CDR3 is CASRPSGEAYEQYF. The CDR3 coding sequence is TGTGCCAGCAGACCCTCAGGGGAGGCCTACGAGCAGTACTTC.

This clonotype was detected only a few times. V usage is TRBV7-9 and J usage is TRBJ2-7; D is ambiguous. CDR1 and CDR2 from the germline V gene are SEHNR and FQNEAQ (reference sequence). The CDR3 sequence is 14 residues long. V lost 1 base and J lost 3, with 10 bases in between. The CDR3 here is CASSLDGPDYEQYF. CDR3 bases: TGTGCCAGCAGCTTAGATGGTCCGGACTACGAGCAGTACTTC.

This clonotype occurred a few times. An end of the junction differs from the germline gene, which may be a read error. The genes are TRBV20-1 and TRBJ2-7; 10 bases agree with TRBD1. The germline V gene has CDR1 DFQATT and CDR2 SNEGSKA (reference sequence). The CDR3 is 12 amino acids. In DNA form, the CDR3 reads TGCAATGCTCGGACAGGGGGGTACGAGCAGTACTTC. It specifies CNARTGGYEQYF.

Only a few counts were recorded for this clonotype. The chain is built from TRBV20-1 and TRBJ1-1; 8 bases map to TRBD1. Germline CDR1 reads DFQATT; CDR2 reads SNEGSKA (reference sequence). V shed 4 bases, J shed 0 bases, and the junction held 10 bases outside the gene matches. The CDR3 is made up of 16 amino acids. The DNA of the CDR3 is TGCAGTGCTATCAGGGGGCTTTCTTTAATGAACACTGAAGCTTTCTTT. Protein: CSAIRGLSLMNTEAFF.

The V call is TRBV4-1, the J call TRBJ2-2; a possible D gene is TRBD2 (6 bases). The CDR3 totals 13 residues. V shed 4 bases and J shed 9 bases, with 12 bases lying between them. Germline CDR1 MGHRA, CDR2 YSYEKL. CDR3 sequence: CASSLLGGRELFF. The CDR3, as DNA: TGCGCCAGCAGCCTTTTGGGGGGTAGGGAGCTGTTTTTT.

J is TRBJ2-7 and V is TRBV28, with D tentatively TRBD1 (6 bases). CDR1 and CDR2 from the germline V gene are MDHEN and SYDVKM. The CDR3 has 13 amino acids. The V end was cut by 10 bases, the J end by 5 bases, with 18 bases between. This chain's CDR3 is CATRNRDTHEQYF. For the CDR3, the DNA is TGTGCCACCCGGAACCGGGACACGCACGAGCAGTACTTC.

This clonotype was counted a few times. This chain joins TRBV30 and TRBJ2-7, with 9 bases that match TRBD1. Per the germline V gene, CDR1 is GTSNPN and CDR2 is SVGIG (reference sequence). The CDR3 is 13 residues long. The junction had 3 bases not matched to a gene; V was cut back by 4 bases and J by 2 bases. CDR3 amino acids: CAWNTGGPYEQYF. Written as DNA, the CDR3 is TGTGCCTGGAATACAGGGGGCCCCTACGAGCAGTACTTC.

This clonotype occurred many times. The rearrangement links TRBV30 to TRBJ2-5; D is unclear. The CDR3 runs to 12 residues. Germline assignment: CDR1 GTSNPN and CDR2 SVGIG (reference sequence). Trimming took off 2 bases at V and 4 bases at J, with 8 bases between the two ends. CDR3 coding DNA: TGTGCCTGGAGTCTCGGTGGAGAGACCCAGTACTTC. This translates into CAWSLGGETQYF.

This clonotype was seen repeatedly, ten times or more. The chain carries TRBV28 and TRBJ1-5; D ambiguous. Germline V gene lookup returns CDR1 MDHEN and CDR2 SYDVKM. This CDR3 has 15 residues. Trimming left V 7 bases short and J 5 bases short, with 18 bases between. DNA of the CDR3: TGTGCCAGCACTGGGCCAACGAAGTGGTATCAGCCCCAGCATTTT. This encodes CASTGPTKWYQPQHF.

The chain employs TRBV14 and TRBJ2-5; weak D call: TRBD1 (5 bases). The germline V gene encodes CDR1 SGHDN and CDR2 FVKESK. This CDR3 has 15 residues. Trimming left V 0 bases short and J 0 bases short, with 8 bases between. The CDR3 protein is CASSQDDSYQETQYF. The CDR3 nucleotides are TGTGCCAGCAGCCAAGACGACAGTTACCAAGAGACCCAGTACTTC.